This T cell receptor (beta chain) derives from a study of radiotherapy plus CTLA-4 blockade in lung cancer. The wider study: Among patients, less than 20% showed objective responses, and 30% to 40% had disease control. Whole-study results and caveats: Radiotherapy was combined with ipilimumab, and tumor-derived TCR clones then expanded in blood.

CDR1 is SGHRS, CDR2 YFSETQ, per germline. The CDR3 has 16 amino acids. The V and J ends lost 4 bases and 0 bases respectively, with 16 bases between them. Comments on this clone: Its target is not known.

Produced via immunoSEQ multiplex PCR; TCRdb's table is partial and in-frame only. The sample shows tens of thousands of clones, around 79% of them seen only once. The clonotype originates from a human donor with non-small cell lung cancer whose response to radiotherapy plus ipilimumab could not be evaluated. Some clones in this sample may be carry-over from other donors' samples. The sequencing here drew on peripheral blood, taken from a patient treated with radiotherapy plus ipilimumab. This rearrangement joins TRBV5-1 to TRBJ1-1, with D tentatively TRBD1 (6 bases). CDR3 region: CASSVGQLSLNTEAFF. CDR3 DNA: TGCGCCAGCAGCGTCGGACAGCTATCCCTGAACACTGAAGCTTTCTTT.